These T cell receptor beta chains were read from a single sample in a study of siplizumab effects on memory and regulatory T cells. TCRdb's copy holds only in-frame clones and misses some; the assay was immunoSEQ multiplex PCR. The sample lists about 64,000 clones; approximately 97% were seen once. Sample: naive CD8+ T cells sorted from blood. These receptors were taken from a human donor in good health. CDR3s include the opening cysteine and the closing phenylalanine or tryptophan. Fields, in order: D gene, J gene, V gene, clone size, CDR3 length, CDR3 DNA, CDR3 protein. D genes are given only for firm matches. The size entry is marked missing in some rows and otherwise reads once, few, many or a size class.

>TRBD2|TRBJ2-5|TRBV10-3|-|18
TGTGCCATCAGTGAGTCGAGGCTTAGCGGGGGGGCAGGAGAGACCCAGTACTTC
CAISESRLSGGAGETQYF
>TRBD1|TRBJ1-1|TRBV2|-|13
TGTGCCAGCAGCGACAGGGGGGCCACTGAAGCTTTCTTT
CASSDRGATEAFF
>TRBD2|TRBJ2-1|TRBV7-6|-|15
TGTGCCAGCAGCTTAGCCAGCGGGGGGGCCGGTGAGCAGTTCTTC
CASSLASGGAGEQFF
>-|TRBJ2-6|TRBV13|-|15
TGTGCCAGCAGCGGCGGGACCCGAGGGGGCAACGTCCTGACTTTC
CASSGGTRGGNVLTF
>TRBD1|TRBJ1-2|TRBV19|-|17
TGTGCCAGTAGTGCCTGGGACAGGGAGGGGACTAACTATGGCTACACCTTC
CASSAWDREGTNYGYTF
>TRBD1|TRBJ1-2|TRBV27|-|14
TGTGCCAGCAGGGGGACAGGGATATACTATGGCTACACCTTC
CASRGTGIYYGYTF
>-|TRBJ1-1|TRBV9|-|16
TGTGCCAGCAGCGTAGTGGACATCCTGGAGGGCACTGAAGCTTTCTTT
CASSVVDILEGTEAFF
>-|TRBJ2-1|TRBV5-6|-|14
TGTGCCAGCAGCTCCTACAGGGCTTCCAATGAGCAGTTCTTC
CASSSYRASNEQFF
>TRBD1|TRBJ1-4|TRBV7-6|-|15
TGTGCCAGCAGTCTTAGATGGGGACAGGGTGAAAAACTGTTTTTT
CASSLRWGQGEKLFF
>-|TRBJ1-1|TRBV7-2|-|16
TGTGCCAGCAGCTTCCTACTTACAGGCGGGGACACTGAAGCTTTCTTT
CASSFLLTGGDTEAFF
>-|TRBJ1-1|TRBV7-9|-|17
TGTGCCAGCAGCTTAGCTTGGGCAGGGAGTGCGAACACTGAAGCTTTCTTT
CASSLAWAGSANTEAFF
>-|TRBJ1-5|TRBV6-6|-|14
TGTGCCAGCAGCCTCCCCGGCGGTCGACGGCCCCAGCATTTT
CASSLPGGRRPQHF
>-|TRBJ1-2|TRBV6-1|once|15
TGTGCCAGCAGTGGATTTTACCGGGACAACTATGGCTACACCTTC
CASSGFYRDNYGYTF
>-|TRBJ1-2|TRBV6-5|-|14
TGTGCCAGCAGTTTCGACGGGGGAGCGTATGGCTACACCTTC
CASSFDGGAYGYTF
>-|TRBJ2-7|TRBV28|once|12
TGTGCCAGCAGTCAACAAATCTACGAGCAGTACTTC
CASSQQIYEQYF
>-|TRBJ1-1|TRBV9|-|14
TGTGCCAGCAGCGTAGCTTGGGGGAACACTGAAGCTTTCTTT
CASSVAWGNTEAFF
>-|TRBJ1-2|TRBV6-6|-|12
TGTGCCAGCCGGGACAAGAACTATGGCTACACCTTC
CASRDKNYGYTF
>-|TRBJ1-5|TRBV9|-|15
TGTGCCAGCAGCGTAGAGGGAAGTCTAGATCAGCCCCAGCATTTT
CASSVEGSLDQPQHF
>TRBD2|TRBJ2-5|TRBV10-2|-|16
TGCGCCAGCAGCCACACTAGCGGGGGGACCCAAGAGACCCAGTACTTC
CASSHTSGGTQETQYF
>-|TRBJ2-3|TRBV4-1|-|21
TGCGCCAGCAGCCACCCTAGGGCCAGTTCTGACAGACTATCTAGCACAGATACGCAGTATTTT
CASSHPRASSDRLSSTDTQYF
>-|TRBJ2-7|TRBV7-7|few|15
TGTGCCAGCAGCGTAGGTCACGGGACCGACTACGAGCAGTACTTC
CASSVGHGTDYEQYF
>-|TRBJ2-1|TRBV6-5|once|15
TGTGCCAGCAGTTCCCAAGCGGGCGGGGGCTATGAGCAGTTCTTC
CASSSQAGGGYEQFF
>TRBD1|TRBJ2-7|TRBV5-6|-|12
TGTGCCAGCAGCGCGACAGGGCACGAGCAGTACTTC
CASSATGHEQYF
>-|TRBJ2-5|TRBV4-3|-|15
TGCGCCAGCAGCCAAGATATCGCAGGGGAAGAGACCCAGTACTTC
CASSQDIAGEETQYF
>-|TRBJ1-4|TRBV11-2|-|15
TGTGCCAGCAGCTCCTTCGACCCGAAGGATGAAAAACTGTTTTTT
CASSSFDPKDEKLFF
>TRBD1|TRBJ1-4|TRBV27|-|15
TGTGCCAGCAGACACGCCGGGACAGGCCATGAAAAACTGTTTTTT
CASRHAGTGHEKLFF
>-|TRBJ2-5|TRBV4-1|-|14
TGCGCCAGCAGCCAAGCCGGACTCTCGGAGACCCAGTACTTC
CASSQAGLSETQYF
>TRBD1|TRBJ2-5|TRBV6-5|-|14
TGTGCCAGCAGTTCCCGTACAGGGGGAGAGACCCAGTACTTC
CASSSRTGGETQYF
>-|TRBJ2-7|TRBV2|-|14
TGTGCCAGCAGTGAAGCGCTTGGGGAATACGAGCAGTACTTC
CASSEALGEYEQYF
>-|TRBJ1-4|TRBV4-1|-|16
TGCGCCAGCAGCCTTTGGACGGTCCTGGGGGATGAAAAACTGTTTTTT
CASSLWTVLGDEKLFF
>TRBD1|TRBJ2-7|TRBV4-3|-|15
TGCGCCAGCAGCCACCAGCGGACAGGGGGCTACGAGCAGTACTTC
CASSHQRTGGYEQYF
>TRBD1|TRBJ2-7|TRBV6-1|once|14
TGTGCCAGCAGTGAAGGGGGACAGTCTCTGGAGCAGTACTTC
CASSEGGQSLEQYF
>-|TRBJ2-7|TRBV7-8|-|16
TGTGCCAGCAGCTTAGGCGAGACGGGGAGCTCCTACGAGCAGTACTTC
CASSLGETGSSYEQYF
>TRBD1|TRBJ2-5|TRBV27|-|15
TGTGCCAGCAGTTTAAGGACAGGGGGTGTGGAGACCCAGTACTTC
CASSLRTGGVETQYF
>-|TRBJ1-1|TRBV4-1|-|14
TGCGCCAGCAGCCAAGTCGGGGGAGGCGCTGAAGCTTTCTTT
CASSQVGGGAEAFF
>TRBD1|TRBJ2-7|TRBV28|-|16
TGTGCCAGCAGTCAATCAGGACAGGTCTGGTCCTACGAGCAGTACTTC
CASSQSGQVWSYEQYF
>TRBD1|TRBJ1-4|TRBV13|once|16
TGTGCCAGCAGCTACGCCGACAGGGGAGAAAGTGAAAAACTGTTTTTT
CASSYADRGESEKLFF
>TRBD1|TRBJ2-1|TRBV6-1|-|16
TGTGCCAGCAGTGACACAGGGGGTAGGTCCTACAATGAGCAGTTCTTC
CASSDTGGRSYNEQFF
>-|TRBJ2-2|TRBV2|-|14
TGTGCCATCAACGGACCGGCGAACACCGGGGAGCTGTTTTTT
CAINGPANTGELFF
>-|TRBJ2-7|TRBV14|-|15
TGTGCCAGCAGCCGGGGACACCAAAGCTCCTACGAGCAGTACTTC
CASSRGHQSSYEQYF
>-|TRBJ1-2|TRBV27|-|14
TGTGCCAGCAGTTTAAAGGGGCGAGGCTATGGCTACACCTTC
CASSLKGRGYGYTF
>-|TRBJ2-2|TRBV4-3|-|15
TGCGCCAGCAGCCAAGATGCTGGCGACACCGGGGAGCTGTTTTTT
CASSQDAGDTGELFF
>-|TRBJ2-3|TRBV10-2|-|15
TGCGCCAGCAGTGAGCTTGGGCTAGATCTATATACGCAGTATTTT
CASSELGLDLYTQYF
>-|TRBJ2-3|TRBV4-3|-|18
TGCGCCAGCAGCCAAGATAGAGCGGGACAGATTTTTACAGATACGCAGTATTTT
CASSQDRAGQIFTDTQYF
>TRBD1|TRBJ2-1|TRBV5-6|-|14
TGTGCCAGCAGCTACGGGACAGGATTCAATGAGCAGTTCTTC
CASSYGTGFNEQFF
>-|TRBJ2-7|TRBV9|-|13
TGTGCCAGCAGCGTAGGTTTTCCCTACGAGCAGTACTTC
CASSVGFPYEQYF
>-|TRBJ1-1|TRBV5-4|-|13
TGTGCCAGCAGCTTGGGTGGGAAAACTGAAGCTTTCTTT
CASSLGGKTEAFF
>-|TRBJ1-3|TRBV9|-|12
TGTGCCAGCAGCGTAACGGGAAACACCATATATTTT
CASSVTGNTIYF